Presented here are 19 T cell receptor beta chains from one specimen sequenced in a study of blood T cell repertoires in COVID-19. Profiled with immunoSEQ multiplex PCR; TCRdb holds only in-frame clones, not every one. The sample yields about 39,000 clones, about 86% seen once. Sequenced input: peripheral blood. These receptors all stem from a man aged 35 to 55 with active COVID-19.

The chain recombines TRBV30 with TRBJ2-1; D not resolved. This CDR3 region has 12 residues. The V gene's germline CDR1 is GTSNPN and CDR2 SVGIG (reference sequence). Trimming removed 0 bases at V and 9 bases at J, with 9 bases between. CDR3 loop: CAWSVTDGEQFF. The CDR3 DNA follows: TGTGCCTGGAGTGTCACAGACGGTGAGCAGTTCTTC.

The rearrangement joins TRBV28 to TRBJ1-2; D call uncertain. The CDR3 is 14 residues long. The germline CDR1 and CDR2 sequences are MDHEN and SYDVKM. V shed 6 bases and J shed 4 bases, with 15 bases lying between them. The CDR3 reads CASRGSGQFYGYTF. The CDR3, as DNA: TGTGCCAGCAGGGGAAGCGGGCAGTTCTATGGCTACACCTTC.

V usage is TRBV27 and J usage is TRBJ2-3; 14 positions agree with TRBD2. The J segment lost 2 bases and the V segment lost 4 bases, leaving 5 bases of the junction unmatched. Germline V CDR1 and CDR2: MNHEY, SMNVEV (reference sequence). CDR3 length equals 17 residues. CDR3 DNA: TGTGCCAGCAGTTCTCGGACTAGCGGGAGGTTCACAGATACGCAGTATTTT. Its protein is CASSSRTSGRFTDTQYF.

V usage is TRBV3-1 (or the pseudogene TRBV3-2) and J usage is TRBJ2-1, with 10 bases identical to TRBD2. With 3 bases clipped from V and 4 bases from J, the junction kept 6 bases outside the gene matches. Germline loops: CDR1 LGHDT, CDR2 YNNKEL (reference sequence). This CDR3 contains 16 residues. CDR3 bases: TGTGCCAGCAGCCATCCTAGCGGGAGAGGATACAATGAGCAGTTCTTC. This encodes CASSHPSGRGYNEQFF.

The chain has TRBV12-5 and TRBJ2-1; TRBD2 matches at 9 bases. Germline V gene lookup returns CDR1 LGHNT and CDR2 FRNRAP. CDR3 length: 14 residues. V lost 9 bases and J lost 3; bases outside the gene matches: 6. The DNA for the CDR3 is TGTGCTAGCGCTCTAGCGGGACTCTACAATGAGCAGTTCTTC. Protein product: CASALAGLYNEQFF.

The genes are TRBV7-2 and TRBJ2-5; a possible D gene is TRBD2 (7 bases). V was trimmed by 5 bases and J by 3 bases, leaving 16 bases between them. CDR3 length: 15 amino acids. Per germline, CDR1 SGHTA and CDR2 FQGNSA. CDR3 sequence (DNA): TGTGCCAGCAGCCCGAGGGGGACTACCGAAGAGACCCAGTACTTC. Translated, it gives CASSPRGTTEETQYF.

CDR3 residues: CASTEMTGGQPQHF. CDR3 nucleotides: TGTGCCAGCACCGAAATGACAGGGGGGCAGCCCCAGCATTTT. The rearrangement uses TRBV7-9 and TRBJ1-5, with 9 bases identical to TRBD1. The V gene's germline CDR1 is SEHNR and CDR2 FQNEAQ (reference sequence). Trimming at V came to 7 bases and at J to 7 bases, leaving 8 bases not matched to a gene. This CDR3 spans 14 amino acids.

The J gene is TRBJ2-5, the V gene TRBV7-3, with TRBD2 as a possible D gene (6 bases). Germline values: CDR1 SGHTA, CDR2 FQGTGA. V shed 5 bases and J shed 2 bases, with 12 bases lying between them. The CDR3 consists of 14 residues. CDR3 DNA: TGTGCCAGCAGCCCGGGAGTTCGTCAAGAGACCCAGTACTTC. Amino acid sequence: CASSPGVRQETQYF.

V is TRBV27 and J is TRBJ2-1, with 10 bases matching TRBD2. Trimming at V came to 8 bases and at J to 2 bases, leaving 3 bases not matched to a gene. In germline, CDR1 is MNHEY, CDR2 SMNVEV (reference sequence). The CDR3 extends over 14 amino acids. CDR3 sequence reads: CASRTSGAYNEQFF. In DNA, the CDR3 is TGTGCCAGCCGCACTAGCGGGGCCTACAATGAGCAGTTCTTC.

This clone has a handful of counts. This CDR3 reads CASSLGQGEQPQHF. Here the CDR3 DNA reads TGTGCCAGCAGCTTAGGGCAGGGCGAACAGCCCCAGCATTTT. V is TRBV7-8 and J is TRBJ1-5, with a tentative D call TRBD1 (5 bases). Per the germline V gene, CDR1 is SGHVS and CDR2 is FQNEAQ. Trimming cost V 1 base and J 7 bases, with 11 bases left between them. The CDR3 runs 14 residues.

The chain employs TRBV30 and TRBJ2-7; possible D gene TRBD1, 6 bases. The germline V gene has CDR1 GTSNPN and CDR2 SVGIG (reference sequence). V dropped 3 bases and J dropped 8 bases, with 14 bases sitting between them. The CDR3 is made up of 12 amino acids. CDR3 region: CAWRMDSEKQYF. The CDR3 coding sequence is TGTGCCTGGAGGATGGACAGCGAAAAGCAGTACTTC.

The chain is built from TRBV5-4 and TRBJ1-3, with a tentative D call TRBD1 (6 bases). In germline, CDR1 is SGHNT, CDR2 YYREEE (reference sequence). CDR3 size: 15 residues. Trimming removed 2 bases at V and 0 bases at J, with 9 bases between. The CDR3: CASSLQGYSGNTIYF. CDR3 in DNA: TGTGCCAGCAGCTTACAGGGCTACTCTGGAAACACCATATATTTT.

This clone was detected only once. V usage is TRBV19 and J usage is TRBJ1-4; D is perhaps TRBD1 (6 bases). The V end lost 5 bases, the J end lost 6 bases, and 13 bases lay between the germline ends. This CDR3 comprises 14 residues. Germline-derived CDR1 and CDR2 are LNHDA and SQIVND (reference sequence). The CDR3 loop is CASSRAGDDEKLFF. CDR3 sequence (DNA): TGTGCCAGTAGTCGGGCAGGGGACGATGAAAAACTGTTTTTT. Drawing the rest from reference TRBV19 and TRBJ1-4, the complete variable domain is DGGITQSPKYLFRKEGQNVTLSCEQNLNHDAMYWYRQDPGQGLRLIYYSQIVNDFQKGDIAEGYSVSREKKESFPLTVTSAQKNPTAFYLCASSRAGDDEKLFFGSGTQLSVL.

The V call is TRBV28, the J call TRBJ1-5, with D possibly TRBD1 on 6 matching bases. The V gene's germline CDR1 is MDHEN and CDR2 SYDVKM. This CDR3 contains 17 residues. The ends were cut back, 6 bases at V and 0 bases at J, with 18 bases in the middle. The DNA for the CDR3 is TGTGCCAGCAGCTACGCCGGGACACCGAATAGCAATCAGCCCCAGCATTTT. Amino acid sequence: CASSYAGTPNSNQPQHF.

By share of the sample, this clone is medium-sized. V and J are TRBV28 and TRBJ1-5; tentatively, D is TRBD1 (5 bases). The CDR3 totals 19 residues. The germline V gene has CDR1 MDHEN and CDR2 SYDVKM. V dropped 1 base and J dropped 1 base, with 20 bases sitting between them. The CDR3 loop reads CASSLFVGAQGASNQPQHF. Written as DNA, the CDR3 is TGTGCCAGCAGTTTATTTGTAGGGGCTCAAGGGGCGAGCAATCAGCCCCAGCATTTT.

The CDR3 is CASSFYPGTYEQYF. CDR3 nucleotide sequence: TGTGCCAGCAGTTTTTATCCAGGGACTTACGAGCAGTACTTC. The chain employs TRBV28 and TRBJ2-7; D might be TRBD2 (6 bases). Trimming removed 3 bases at V and 4 bases at J, with 13 bases between. The CDR3 sequence is 14 residues long. Germline CDR1 MDHEN, CDR2 SYDVKM. Together with reference TRBV28 and TRBJ2-7, the CDR3 gives the full variable domain: DVKVTQSSRYLVKRTGEKVFLECVQDMDHENMFWYRQDPGLGLRLIYFSYDVKMKEKGDIPEGYSVSREKKERFSLILESASTNQTSMYLCASSFYPGTYEQYFGPGTRLTVT.

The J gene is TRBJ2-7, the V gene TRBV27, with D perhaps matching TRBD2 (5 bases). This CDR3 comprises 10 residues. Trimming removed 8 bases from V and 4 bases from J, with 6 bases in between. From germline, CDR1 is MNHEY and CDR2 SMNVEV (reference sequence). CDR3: CASGLYEQYF. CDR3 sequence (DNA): TGTGCCAGCGGACTTTACGAGCAGTACTTC.

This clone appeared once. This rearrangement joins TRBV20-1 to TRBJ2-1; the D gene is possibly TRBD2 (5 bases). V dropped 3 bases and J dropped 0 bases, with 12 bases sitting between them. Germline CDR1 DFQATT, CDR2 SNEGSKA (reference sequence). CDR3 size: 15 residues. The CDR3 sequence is CSASGAGSSYNEQFF. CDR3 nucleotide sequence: TGCAGTGCTAGTGGCGCGGGTAGCTCCTACAATGAGCAGTTCTTC.

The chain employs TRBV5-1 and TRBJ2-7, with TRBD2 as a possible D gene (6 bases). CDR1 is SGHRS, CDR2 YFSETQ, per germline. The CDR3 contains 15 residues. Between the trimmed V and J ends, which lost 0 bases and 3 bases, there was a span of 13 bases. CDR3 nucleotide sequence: TGCGCCAGCAGCTTGGGATTCTCGGGGGACTACGAGCAGTACTTC. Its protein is CASSLGFSGDYEQYF.